A single T cell receptor (beta chain) is shown here with its context. The clone's antigen remains unknown. Nothing much larger sits one base from this clone, and base qualities are not available. Reading from cysteine to phenylalanine, the CDR3 counts 13 amino acids. Just CDR3 DNA is preserved here, 39 bases in frame from base 1. CDR1 and CDR2 are drawn from the germline V gene: SGHRS, YFSETQ. Between the V and J ends, shortened by 4 bases and 11 bases respectively, the junction contains 18 bases. Whole blood was collected in K2EDTA tubes by collaborating institutions according to the institutions' own protocols. For TCRbeta analysis, collaborators shipped samples as frozen whole blood, isolated PBMCs, or DNA extracted from either of those sample types. TCRbeta CDR3 regions were amplified from genomic DNA using the immunoSEQ Assay, a bias-controlled multiplex PCR. In the source study's methods: The number of nucleated cells in each sample was estimated by amplification of reference gene primers within the assay. To quantify the absolute abundance of each unique TCRbeta CDR3 rearrangement, sequence reads were collapsed and filtered. Productive Simpson clonality was computed per sample as the square root of Simpson's diversity index over productive rearrangements. The table was pulled from immuneACCESS by TCRdb, which kept in-frame rearrangements only. Such tables lose some clones; where checked, under half of the loss comes from unresolved V genes, and the rest has no known cause. The DNA was the basis for D and trimming; V, J and clone size are from that table. For this sample the table gives about 110,000 clones, of which 88% were detected only once. Of the sample, 2% to 3% is held by the ten largest clones.

The data were taken from a study of blood T cell repertoires in COVID-19 (TCRdb year 2020). Looking at the study overall: Samples from collaborators originated in the United States, Italy and Spain and spanned both the acute and convalescent phases of COVID-19. A freely available public database, intended as a resource for researchers studying the immune response to SARS-CoV-2, is where the repertoires were released. A de-identified subject ID, COVID-19 status, age in years and sex were almost always included in the sample metadata. Samples came from the ongoing ImmuneRACE study (first 160 participants) plus 1,254 subjects from 6 global collaborators. The prospective study material was composed of cDNA or gDNA derived from T cells, B-cell-depleted T cells, or PBMCs. Where available, HLA class I and class II types were obtained from metadata supplied by the sample provider rather than from assay-based typing. Subjects who had been exposed to COVID-19, were actively infected with it, or had recovered from it provided the deeply sampled blood TCRbeta repertoires that made up the dataset.

General study outcomes and caveats: The quantity of clinical and demographic metadata differed by source and by participant and was supplied without curation.

The source material was peripheral blood. The V gene is TRBV5-1 and the J gene is TRBJ1-1; the best D guess is TRBD1, with 5 bases matching. The receptor was isolated from a human donor in a cohort sampled during active COVID-19. The sequenced DNA is TGCGCCAGCAGCCTGGGGCAGGGACTGGGGGCTTTCTTT. Translated, this is CASSLGQGLGAFF.